This TCR beta chain was sequenced for a study of blood T cell repertoires in COVID-19. This CDR3 contains 13 residues. The ends were cut back, 8 bases at V and 4 bases at J, with 14 bases in the middle. Sequenced by immunoSEQ multiplex PCR; TCRdb stores in-frame clones only, minus some. The sample consists of more than 65,000 clones, 75% to 85% of them appearing once. The sample holds a few counts of this clone. The sequence was collected from a human donor in a cohort sampled during active COVID-19. The sample comprised peripheral blood. The V gene is TRBV12-3 or TRBV12-4, the J gene TRBJ1-2, with D tentatively TRBD1 (6 bases). The CDR3 DNA follows: TGTGCCAGCCAGGGGCCGGGTCTCTATGGCTACACCTTC. Protein product: CASQGPGLYGYTF.